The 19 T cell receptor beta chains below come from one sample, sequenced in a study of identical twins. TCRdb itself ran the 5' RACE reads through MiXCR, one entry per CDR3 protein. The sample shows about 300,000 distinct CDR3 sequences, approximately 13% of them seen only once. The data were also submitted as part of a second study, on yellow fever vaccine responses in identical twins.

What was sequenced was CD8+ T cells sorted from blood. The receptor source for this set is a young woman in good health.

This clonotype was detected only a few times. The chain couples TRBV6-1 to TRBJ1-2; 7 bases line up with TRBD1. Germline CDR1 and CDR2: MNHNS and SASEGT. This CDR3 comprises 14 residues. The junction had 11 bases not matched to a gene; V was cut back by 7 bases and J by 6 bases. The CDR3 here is CASTAPGQGDGYTF. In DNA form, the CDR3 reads TGTGCCAGCACCGCCCCGGGGCAGGGGGATGGCTACACCTTC.

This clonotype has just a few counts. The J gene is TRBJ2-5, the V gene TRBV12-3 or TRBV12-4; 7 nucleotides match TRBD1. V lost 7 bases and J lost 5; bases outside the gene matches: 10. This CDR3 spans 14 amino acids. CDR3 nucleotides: TGTGCCAGCACCCTACAGGGGTTAGGGGAGACCCAGTACTTC. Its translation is CASTLQGLGETQYF.

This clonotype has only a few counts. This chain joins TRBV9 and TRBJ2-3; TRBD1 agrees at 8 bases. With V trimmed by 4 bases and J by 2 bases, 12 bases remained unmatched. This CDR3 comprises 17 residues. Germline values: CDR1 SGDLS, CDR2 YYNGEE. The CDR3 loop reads CASSPPVSGQDTDTQYF. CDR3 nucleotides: TGTGCCAGCAGCCCGCCCGTTTCGGGACAGGACACAGATACGCAGTATTTT.

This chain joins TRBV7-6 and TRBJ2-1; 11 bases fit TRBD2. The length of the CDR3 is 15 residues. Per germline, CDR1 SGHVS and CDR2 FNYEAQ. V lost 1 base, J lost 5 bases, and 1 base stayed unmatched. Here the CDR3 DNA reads TGTGCCAGCAGCTTAGTGACTAGCGGGAACAATGAGCAGTTCTTC. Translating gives CASSLVTSGNNEQFF.

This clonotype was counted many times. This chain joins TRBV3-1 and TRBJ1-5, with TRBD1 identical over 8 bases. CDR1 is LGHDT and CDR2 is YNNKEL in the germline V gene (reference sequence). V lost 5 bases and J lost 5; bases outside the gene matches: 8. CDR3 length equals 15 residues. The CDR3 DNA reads TGTGCCAGCAGCAGGCGGACAGGGCCGGATCAGCCCCAGCATTTT. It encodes CASSRRTGPDQPQHF.

For the CDR3, the DNA is TGTGCCAGCAGCTTAGGGGCGGCTATGTTTTTT. This gives the protein CASSLGAAMFF. V usage is TRBV11-3 and J usage is TRBJ2-2; D is unclear. Deletions cut 1 base from V and 15 bases from J, with 9 bases between. This CDR3 region has 11 residues. Germline CDR1 is SGHNT and CDR2 is YENEEA. The whole variable domain, filled in from reference TRBV11-3 and TRBJ2-2, reads EAGVVQSPRYKIIEKKQPVAFWCNPISGHNTLYWYLQNLGQGPELLIRYENEEAVDDSQLPKDRFSAERLKGVDSTLKIQPAELGDSAVYLCASSLGAAMFFGEGSRLTVL.

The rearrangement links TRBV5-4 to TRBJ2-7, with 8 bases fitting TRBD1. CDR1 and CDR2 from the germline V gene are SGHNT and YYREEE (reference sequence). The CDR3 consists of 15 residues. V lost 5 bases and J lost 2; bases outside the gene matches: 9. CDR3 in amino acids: CASSTGQGPTYEQYF. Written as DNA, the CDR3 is TGTGCCAGCAGTACAGGACAGGGACCAACCTACGAGCAGTACTTC.

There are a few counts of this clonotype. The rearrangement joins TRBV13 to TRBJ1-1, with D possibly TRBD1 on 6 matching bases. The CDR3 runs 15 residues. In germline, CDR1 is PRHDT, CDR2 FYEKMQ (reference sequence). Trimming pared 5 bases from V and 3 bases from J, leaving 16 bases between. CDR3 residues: CASSKETGRDTEAFF. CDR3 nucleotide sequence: TGTGCCAGCAGCAAAGAAACAGGGCGGGACACTGAAGCTTTCTTT.

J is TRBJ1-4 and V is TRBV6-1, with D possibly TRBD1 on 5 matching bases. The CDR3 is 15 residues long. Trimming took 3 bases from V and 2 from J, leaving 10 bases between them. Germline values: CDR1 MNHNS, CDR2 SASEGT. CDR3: CASSDFGTTNEKLFF. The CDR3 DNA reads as TGTGCCAGCAGTGATTTCGGGACTACTAATGAAAAACTGTTTTTT.

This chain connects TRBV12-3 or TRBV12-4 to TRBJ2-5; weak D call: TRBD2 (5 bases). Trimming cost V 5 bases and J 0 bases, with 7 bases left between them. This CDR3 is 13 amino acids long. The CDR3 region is CASSEDYQETQYF. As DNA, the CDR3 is TGTGCCAGCAGTGAGGACTACCAAGAGACCCAGTACTTC.

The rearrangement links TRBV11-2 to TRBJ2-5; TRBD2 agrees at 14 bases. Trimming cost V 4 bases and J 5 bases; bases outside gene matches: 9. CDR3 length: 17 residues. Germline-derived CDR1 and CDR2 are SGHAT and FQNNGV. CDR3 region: CASSSWGTSGGRETQYF. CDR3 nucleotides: TGTGCCAGCAGCTCATGGGGGACTAGCGGGGGAAGGGAGACCCAGTACTTC.

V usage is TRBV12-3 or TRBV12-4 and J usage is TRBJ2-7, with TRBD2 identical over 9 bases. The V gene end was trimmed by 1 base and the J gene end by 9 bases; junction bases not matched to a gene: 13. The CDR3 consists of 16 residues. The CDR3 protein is CASSLGYRREGPGQYF. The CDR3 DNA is TGTGCCAGCAGTTTAGGGTACCGGCGGGAGGGCCCGGGGCAGTACTTC.

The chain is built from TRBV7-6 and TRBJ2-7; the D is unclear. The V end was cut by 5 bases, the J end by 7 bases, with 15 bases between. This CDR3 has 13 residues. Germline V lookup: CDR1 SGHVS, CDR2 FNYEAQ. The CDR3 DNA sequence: TGTGCCAGCAGCAATACCCTTAGTAGAGAGCAGTACTTC. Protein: CASSNTLSREQYF.

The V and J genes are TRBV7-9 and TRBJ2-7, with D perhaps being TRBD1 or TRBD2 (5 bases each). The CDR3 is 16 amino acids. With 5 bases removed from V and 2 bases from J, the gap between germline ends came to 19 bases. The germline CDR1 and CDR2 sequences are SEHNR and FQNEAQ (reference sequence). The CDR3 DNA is TGTGCCAGCAGCCGCCCCGGGGACCGAAGTCCCTACGAGCAGTACTTC. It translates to CASSRPGDRSPYEQYF.

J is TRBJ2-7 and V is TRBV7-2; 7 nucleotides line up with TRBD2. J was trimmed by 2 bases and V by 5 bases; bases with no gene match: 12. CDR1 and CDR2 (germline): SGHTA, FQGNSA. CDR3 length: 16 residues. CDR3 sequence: CASSPRRTSLTYEQYF. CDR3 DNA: TGTGCCAGCAGCCCACGAAGGACTAGTTTAACCTACGAGCAGTACTTC.

CDR3 sequence (DNA): TGTGCCGCGTTTGATAAAGGCCGACGGAGGTCCTACAATGAGCAGTTCTTC. It yields the protein CAAFDKGRRRSYNEQFF. V is TRBV25-1 and J is TRBJ2-1; D is possibly TRBD2 (5 bases). Germline V gene lookup returns CDR1 MGHDK and CDR2 SYGVNS. Trimming pared 11 bases from V and 1 base from J, leaving 24 bases between. There are 17 residues in the CDR3. Based on the CDR3 plus reference TRBV25-1 and TRBJ2-1, the full variable domain is EADIYQTPRYLVIGTGKKITLECSQTMGHDKMYWYQQDPGMELHLIHYSYGVNSTEKGDLSSESTVSRIRTEHFPLTLESARPSHTSQYLCAAFDKGRRRSYNEQFFGPGTRLTVL.

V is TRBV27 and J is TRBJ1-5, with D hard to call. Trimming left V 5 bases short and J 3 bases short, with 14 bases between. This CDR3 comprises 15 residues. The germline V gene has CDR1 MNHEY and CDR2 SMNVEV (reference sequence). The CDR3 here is CASSLTPATNQPQHF. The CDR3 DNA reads TGTGCCAGCAGTCTGACACCAGCGACCAATCAGCCCCAGCATTTT.

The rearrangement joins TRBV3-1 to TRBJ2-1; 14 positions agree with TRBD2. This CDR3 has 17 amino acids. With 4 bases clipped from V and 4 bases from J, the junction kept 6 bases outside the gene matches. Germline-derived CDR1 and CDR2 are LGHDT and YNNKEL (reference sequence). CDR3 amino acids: CASSPGTSGRWYNEQFF. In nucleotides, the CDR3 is TGTGCCAGCAGCCCGGGGACTAGCGGGAGATGGTACAATGAGCAGTTCTTC.

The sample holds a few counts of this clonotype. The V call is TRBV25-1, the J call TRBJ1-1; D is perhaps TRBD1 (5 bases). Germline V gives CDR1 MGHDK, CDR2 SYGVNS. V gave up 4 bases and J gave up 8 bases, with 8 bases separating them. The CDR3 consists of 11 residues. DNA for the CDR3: TGTGCCAGCAGTGTGGGGGGGGAAGCTTTCTTT. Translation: CASSVGGEAFF.